This TCR beta chain originates from a study of T cells in Graves' hyperthyroidism and ophthalmopathy. Study-wide results and limits: From stable hyperthyroidism, ophthalmopathy was separated by a 13 V-J model.

V was pared by 3 bases and J by 8 bases, with 8 bases of the junction left unmatched. Germline V gives CDR1 SEHNR, CDR2 FQNEAQ (reference sequence). This CDR3 spans 14 amino acids. Amplification targeted TCR beta CDR3 regions from RNA transcripts. Carried out on the TCR CDR3, a first-round RT-PCR used the HTBI primer set. MiXCR was run by TCRdb on the multiplex PCR reads, yielding one entry per CDR3 protein. The table lists some 350,000 distinct CDR3 sequences, approximately 15% of them singletons, with almost 35% in the top ten. This clonotype showed up many times. Its antigen remains unknown. Material for sequencing was blood. The sequence derives from a woman in her thirties or forties with Graves' ophthalmopathy. This sequence joins TRBV7-9 and TRBJ2-5; TRBD2 matches 8 bases. The CDR3 here is CASSLGLEGSTQYF. CDR3 DNA sequence: TGTGCCAGCAGCTTGGGACTAGAGGGTAGTACCCAGTACTTC.